This T cell receptor beta chain was sequenced in a study of beta chain features in type 1 diabetes. General study results and limits: Type 1 diabetes patients showed a moderate but significant shortening of TCRB CDR3s in all four CD4+ subsets. Whether HLA type affects TCRB rearrangement stayed undetermined in the present work. Equally in patients and controls, shorter templates might have been favored by PCR.

The investigators reverse transcribed all of the isolated RNA, so they sequenced expressed TCRB transcripts. The assay was immunoSEQ multiplex PCR, and TCRdb's table has in-frame clones only and misses some. The table shows 150,000 to 200,000 clones, with around 8.3% occurring only once. This clone appeared a few times. Its antigen remains unidentified. Germline V lookup: CDR1 SGHDT, CDR2 YYEEEE. After removal of 0 bases from V and 1 base from J, the junction contained 3 bases not matched to a gene. This CDR3 region has 15 residues. The specimen was central memory CD4+ T cells from blood. The chain recombines TRBV5-6 with TRBJ1-1; the match to TRBD1 covers 7 bases. The clonotype comes from a woman between 18 and 29 years old with type 1 diabetes. CDR3 nucleotides: TGTGCCAGCAGCTTGGCCCGACAGGGGAACACTGAAGCTTTCTTT. Amino acid sequence: CASSLARQGNTEAFF.